The source of this T cell receptor beta chain is a study of T cells in Graves' hyperthyroidism and ophthalmopathy. RNA transcripts yielded amplified TCR beta CDR3 regions. In the first-round RT-PCR of the TCR CDR3, the HTBI primer set was used. TCRdb reanalysed the multiplex PCR reads using MiXCR and keeps one entry per CDR3 protein. The repertoire holds nearly 750,000 distinct CDR3 sequences, under 45% seen once, with around 30% in the top ten. Per germline, CDR1 SGDLS and CDR2 YYNGEE. CDR3 length equals 14 residues. V gave up 0 bases and J gave up 0 bases, with 6 bases separating them. This sequence joins TRBV9 and TRBJ1-1; D remains unclear. Source material: blood. This clonotype was sampled from a woman aged 35 to 49 with Graves' hyperthyroidism. CDR3 protein: CASSVGEVNTEAFF. Written as DNA, the CDR3 is TGTGCCAGCAGCGTAGGCGAGGTGAACACTGAAGCTTTCTTT.